Listed here are 21 T cell receptor beta chains from one sample, sequenced in a study of T cells in Graves' hyperthyroidism and ophthalmopathy. Regions amplified from RNA transcripts were the TCR beta CDR3 regions. HTBI primers were the set used in a first-round RT-PCR of the TCR CDR3. TCRdb fed the multiplex PCR reads into MiXCR, producing one record per CDR3 protein. There are hundreds of thousands of distinct CDR3 sequences in the sample; 35% occur only once, and roughly 30% lies in the top ten. The material sequenced was blood. These receptors were obtained from a middle-aged woman with Graves' hyperthyroidism.

This clonotype was counted only a few times. The genes are TRBV20-1 and TRBJ2-7; a possible D gene is TRBD1 (6 bases). V lost 3 bases and J 3 bases, leaving 27 bases between the germline ends. In germline, CDR1 is DFQATT, CDR2 SNEGSKA (reference sequence). This CDR3 region has 18 residues. This CDR3 is CSASSRVYTGHTFYEQYF. In DNA, the CDR3 is TGCAGTGCTAGTTCGAGGGTTTATACGGGACATACTTTCTACGAGCAGTACTTC.

Details on this clonotype: A read error may explain this, as a much larger clone is one base away. The rearrangement joins TRBV10-3 to TRBJ1-5; a possible D gene is TRBD1 (5 bases). The germline CDR1 and CDR2 sequences are ENHRY and SYGVKD. V lost 10 bases to trimming and J lost 5 bases, with 18 bases between them. The CDR3 contains 14 residues. The CDR3 sequence is CASGTLGWDQPQHF. The CDR3 region has the DNA TGTGCCAGCGGGACTCTGGGTTGGGATCAGCCCCAGCATTTT.

This rearrangement joins TRBV25-1 to TRBJ2-7; D possibly corresponds to TRBD1 (6 bases). Trimming left V 2 bases short and J 6 bases short, with 20 bases between. The V gene's germline CDR1 is MGHDK and CDR2 SYGVNS. The CDR3 spans 16 residues. The CDR3 reads CASSEGQGRVGGEQYF. The CDR3 DNA reads as TGTGCCAGCAGTGAAGGGCAGGGACGTGTAGGGGGCGAGCAGTACTTC.

The chain has TRBV7-3 and TRBJ1-5, with D unclear. The CDR3 covers 15 residues. V lost 6 bases and J lost 1, with 13 bases in between. Germline-derived CDR1 and CDR2 are SGHTA and FQGTGA. CDR3 residues: CASSYSTQSNQPQHF. CDR3 DNA sequence: TGTGCCAGCAGTTACTCGACTCAGAGCAATCAGCCCCAGCATTTT.

Many counts were recorded for this clonotype. This chain uses TRBV20-1 with TRBJ1-6, with a possible D match to TRBD1 (5 bases). Germline loops: CDR1 DFQATT, CDR2 SNEGSKA (reference sequence). The CDR3 has 14 residues. V was pared by 6 bases and J by 7 bases, with 16 bases between. CDR3 amino acids: CSAATGLENSPLHF. CDR3 bases: TGCAGTGCCGCTACGGGGCTCGAGAATTCACCCCTCCACTTT.

A word on this clonotype: The junction does not match germline at one end; this may be a read error. The chain employs TRBV6-1 and TRBJ1-1; D gene ambiguous. Looked up from germline, CDR1 is MNHNS and CDR2 is SASEGT. There are 13 residues in the CDR3. The CDR3 DNA follows: TGTGCCAGCAGTACCCCCTTGAACCCTGAAGCTTCCTTT. Encoded protein: CASSTPLNPEASF.

This clonotype has at least ten counts. This chain joins TRBV13 and TRBJ1-2; D possibly corresponds to TRBD1 (6 bases). The germline CDR1 and CDR2 sequences are PRHDT and FYEKMQ (reference sequence). The V end was cut by 2 bases, the J end by 4 bases, with 11 bases between. The CDR3 spans 14 residues. The CDR3 protein is CASSLKGHFYGYTF. The CDR3 nucleotides read TGTGCCAGCAGCTTAAAGGGACATTTCTATGGCTACACCTTC.

In this sample, this clonotype turned up a few times. The rearrangement links TRBV6-2 or TRBV6-3 to TRBJ1-6, with no clear D. CDR1 and CDR2 (germline): MNHEY, SVGEGT. The CDR3 runs 12 residues. V gave up 7 bases and J gave up 12 bases, with 13 bases separating them. CDR3 bases: TGTGCCAGCACCACCGCCCCGGAACCCCTCCACTTT. It codes for CASTTAPEPLHF.

The V and J genes are TRBV12-3 or TRBV12-4 and TRBJ2-3, with a possible D match to TRBD2 (6 bases). The CDR3 length is 14 residues. V gave up 5 bases and J gave up 2 bases, with 11 bases separating them. CDR3 amino acids: CASSNSGSTDTQYF. The CDR3 bases are TGTGCCAGCAGTAATAGCGGATCCACAGATACGCAGTATTTT.

This clonotype was counted at least ten times. The chain carries TRBV12-3 or TRBV12-4 and TRBJ1-4; TRBD1 might be the D (6 bases). V lost 7 bases and J 11 bases, leaving 17 bases between the germline ends. This CDR3 has 13 amino acids. The CDR3 coding sequence is TGTGCCAGCAACCGGGACACCGACCCTAAACTGTTTTTT. It is translated as CASNRDTDPKLFF.

About this clonotype: An end of the junction does not agree with germline; a read error may underlie this. This sequence joins TRBV10-3 and TRBJ1-3; D remains ambiguous. CDR1 is ENHRY and CDR2 is SYGVKD in the germline V gene. This CDR3 is built from 20 residues. This CDR3 is CASSDIVGTANESLGNTIYF. CDR3 in DNA: TGTGCCAGCAGTGATATAGTGGGTACAGCAAATGAATCTCTGGGAAACACCATATATTTT.

The chain is built from TRBV29-1 and TRBJ2-1; 14 nucleotides line up with TRBD2. V trimming: 6 bases; J trimming: 9 bases; junction bases outside the gene matches: 7. Germline V gene lookup returns CDR1 SQVTM and CDR2 ANQGSEA. The length of the CDR3 is 14 residues. The CDR3 protein is CSVSTSGRASEQFF. The CDR3 bases are TGCAGCGTGTCGACTAGCGGGAGGGCCTCTGAGCAGTTCTTC.

As to this clonotype: A single base separates this from a much larger clone, so it may be a read error. J is TRBJ2-7 and V is TRBV7-2, with a tentative D call TRBD2 (5 bases). The CDR3 sequence is 15 residues long. Germline V gene data show CDR1 as SGHTA and CDR2 as FQGNSA. The CDR3 DNA reads TGTGCCCGCAGCTTAGTAGGCGGGCCTCCCTACGAGCAGTACTTC. It specifies CARSLVGGPPYEQYF.

This clonotype has a count of ten or more. The rearrangement joins TRBV4-3 to TRBJ1-4, with D possibly being TRBD1 (5 bases). The V end lost 1 base, the J end lost 6 bases, and 9 bases lay between the germline ends. CDR1 LGHNA and CDR2 YSLEER come from the germline V gene. This CDR3 is 14 amino acids long. The CDR3 DNA sequence: TGCGCCAGCAGCCAAGTCAGGGATGATGAAAAACTGTTTTTT. Protein: CASSQVRDDEKLFF.

This chain connects TRBV4-3 to TRBJ1-4; D remains ambiguous. CDR3 length: 15 residues. V was trimmed by 4 bases and J by 8 bases, leaving 17 bases between them. Germline CDR1 is LGHNA and CDR2 is YSLEER. CDR3 sequence reads: CASSPAMSYREKLFF. The CDR3 nucleotides are TGCGCCAGCAGCCCCGCGATGTCGTATAGAGAAAAACTGTTTTTT.

This clonotype showed up many times. V and J are TRBV7-2 and TRBJ2-7; 7 nucleotides line up with TRBD2. The germline gives CDR1 SGHTA, CDR2 FQGNSA. The CDR3 totals 15 residues. Germline trimming cut 1 base from V and 4 bases from J; bases unmatched to any gene: 7. The CDR3 region has the DNA TGTGCCAGCAGCTTAGAGTGGGGGGGTCAATACGAGCAGTACTTC. It specifies CASSLEWGGQYEQYF.

This clonotype appeared a few times. The chain's CDR3 is CASSPALVGSYGYTF. CDR3 nucleotides: TGTGCCAGCAGTCCCGCCCTTGTAGGGAGCTATGGCTACACCTTC. The chain has TRBV12-3 or TRBV12-4 and TRBJ1-2; D is unclear. V was clipped by 5 bases and J by 4 bases, with 17 bases between them. The CDR3 extends over 15 amino acids.

The chain uses TRBV9 and TRBJ1-1; the D is unclear. The germline V gene has CDR1 SGDLS and CDR2 YYNGEE. The V end lost 9 bases, the J end lost 0 bases, and 12 bases lay between the germline ends. This CDR3 has 13 amino acids. The CDR3 sequence is CAICLGMNTEAFF. The CDR3 nucleotides read TGTGCCATCTGCCTGGGGATGAACACTGAAGCTTTCTTT.

This clonotype occurred many times. The V call is TRBV15, the J call TRBJ1-6; the match to TRBD1 covers 8 bases. With 2 bases clipped from V and 11 bases from J, the junction kept 11 bases outside the gene matches. This CDR3 is 16 amino acids long. Germline V gene data show CDR1 as LNHNV and CDR2 as YYDKDF (reference sequence). The CDR3 reads CATSRPPGQGLPPLHF. CDR3 DNA sequence: TGTGCCACCAGCAGACCACCCGGACAGGGTTTGCCACCCCTCCACTTT. Combining the CDR3 with reference TRBV15 and TRBJ1-6 gives the whole variable domain DAMVIQNPRYQVTQFGKPVTLSCSQTLNHNVMYWYQQKSSQAPKLLFHYYDKDFNNEADTPDNFQSRRPNTSFCFLDIRSPGLGDTAMYLCATSRPPGQGLPPLHFGNGTRLTVT.

This clonotype showed up many times. The V gene is TRBV20-1, the J gene TRBJ2-5, with a weak D call TRBD1 (5 bases). CDR3 size: 15 residues. Trimming took 1 base from V and 5 from J, leaving 17 bases between them. CDR1 and CDR2 (germline): DFQATT, SNEGSKA (reference sequence). CDR3 residues: CSARGWSGLWETQYF. The CDR3 coding sequence is TGCAGTGCTAGAGGGTGGTCAGGGTTATGGGAGACCCAGTACTTC.

This clonotype was picked up a small number of times. This chain uses TRBV14 with TRBJ1-1; D not resolved. Trimming shortened V by 3 bases and J by 3 bases, and 20 bases separated the two germline ends. The CDR3 is 17 amino acids. Looked up from germline, CDR1 is SGHDN and CDR2 is FVKESK. CDR3 region: CASSHSRRKPGDTEAFF. The CDR3 bases are TGTGCCAGCAGCCACAGCCGGCGCAAACCCGGGGACACTGAAGCTTTCTTT. Full variable domain (missing parts from reference TRBV14 and TRBJ1-1): EAGVTQFPSHSVIEKGQTVTLRCDPISGHDNLYWYRRVMGKEIKFLLHFVKESKQDESGMPNNRFLAERTGGTYSTLKVQPAELEDSGVYFCASSHSRRKPGDTEAFFGQGTRLTVV.